This T cell receptor (beta chain) is drawn from a study of cytomegalovirus exposure and HLA in healthy donors. Study-level findings and limits: Sequence variants that were highly shared formed a cluster that was likely a sequencing artifact. A further, later analysis showed that HLA-associated TCR beta chains (compared with equally common others) were more clonally expanded. Reports indicate that TCR beta sequences accurately predicted the HLA-A and HLA-B alleles of most subjects. A reported reduction in N-insertions relative to the roughly 640-donor mean was seen in an Asian-associated ancestry cluster in a later analysis.

PCR primers comprised 60 Vbeta and 13 Jbeta primers. Only in-frame clones appear in the TCRdb table, and some are missing; sequencing was by immunoSEQ multiplex PCR. The sample yields 150,000 or so clones, roughly 82% seen once. This clone was seen more than once but under ten times. Its specificity is unknown. V was clipped by 2 bases and J by 6 bases, with 10 bases between them. The CDR3 is 13 residues long. The germline V gene encodes CDR1 SGDLS and CDR2 YYNGEE. This TCR derives from a man aged 45-65 years in good health and CMV-seropositive. The chain links TRBV9 to TRBJ2-3; D possibly corresponds to TRBD1 (5 bases). The sequencing sample was made of PBMCs. The CDR3 spells CASSVREMDTQYF. The CDR3 coding sequence is TGTGCCAGCAGCGTCAGGGAAATGGATACGCAGTATTTT.